Reported below is one TCR beta chain. This record comes from a study of cytomegalovirus exposure and HLA in healthy donors. In the PCR, 60 Vbeta and 13 Jbeta primers were used. Data came from immunoSEQ multiplex PCR; TCRdb stores just in-frame clones and leaves some out. Found here are roughly 150,000 clones, about 68% of them singletons; the top ten hold around 2.4%. The CDR3 is 15 amino acids. V lost 6 bases, J lost 4 bases, and 5 bases stayed unmatched. CDR1 is MNHEY, CDR2 SVGAGI, per germline. This chain connects TRBV6-5 to TRBJ2-1, with 11 bases lining up with TRBD2. The clonotype was recovered from a female donor in good health and CMV-seronegative. The material sequenced was PBMCs. The CDR3 here is CASSRLAGKYNEQFF. The CDR3 DNA follows: TGTGCCAGCAGCCGACTAGCGGGAAAATACAATGAGCAGTTCTTC.